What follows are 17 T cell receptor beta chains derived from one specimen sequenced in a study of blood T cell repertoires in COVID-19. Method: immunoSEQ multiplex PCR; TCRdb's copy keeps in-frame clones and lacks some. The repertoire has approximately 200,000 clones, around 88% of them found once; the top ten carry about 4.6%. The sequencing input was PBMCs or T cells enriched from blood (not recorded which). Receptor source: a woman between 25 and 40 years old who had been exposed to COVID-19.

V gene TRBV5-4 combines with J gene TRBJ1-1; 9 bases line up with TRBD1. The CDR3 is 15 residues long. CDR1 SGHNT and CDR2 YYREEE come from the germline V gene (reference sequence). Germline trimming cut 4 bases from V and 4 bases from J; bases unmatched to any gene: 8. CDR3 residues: CASSTGTGIGTEAFF. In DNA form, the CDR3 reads TGTGCCAGCAGCACGGGGACAGGGATTGGCACTGAAGCTTTCTTT.

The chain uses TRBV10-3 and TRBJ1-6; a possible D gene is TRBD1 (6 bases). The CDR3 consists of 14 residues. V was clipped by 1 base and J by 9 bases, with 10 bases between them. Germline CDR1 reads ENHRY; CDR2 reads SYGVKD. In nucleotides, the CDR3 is TGTGCCATCAGTGAGTACAGGGATAGTTCACCCCTCCACTTT. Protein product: CAISEYRDSSPLHF.

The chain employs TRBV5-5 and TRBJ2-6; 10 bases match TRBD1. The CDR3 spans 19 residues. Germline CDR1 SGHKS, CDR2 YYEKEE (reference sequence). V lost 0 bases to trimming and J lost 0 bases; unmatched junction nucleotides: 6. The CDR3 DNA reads TGTGCCAGCAGCTTGGCGCCGGGACAGGGGAGCTCTGGGGCCAACGTCCTGACTTTC. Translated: CASSLAPGQGSSGANVLTF.

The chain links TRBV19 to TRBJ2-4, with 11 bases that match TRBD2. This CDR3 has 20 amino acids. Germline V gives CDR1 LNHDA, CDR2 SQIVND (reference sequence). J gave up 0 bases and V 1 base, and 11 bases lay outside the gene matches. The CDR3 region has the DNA TGTGCCAGTAGTATAGGAGTCCCGGGACTAGCGGACCTAGCCAAAAACATTCAGTACTTC. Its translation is CASSIGVPGLADLAKNIQYF.

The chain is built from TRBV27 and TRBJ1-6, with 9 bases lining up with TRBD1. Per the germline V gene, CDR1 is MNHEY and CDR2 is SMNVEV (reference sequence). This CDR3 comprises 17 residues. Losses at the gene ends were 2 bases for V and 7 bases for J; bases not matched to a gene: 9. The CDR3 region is CASSLIQPGQGNSPLHF. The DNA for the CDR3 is TGTGCCAGCAGTTTAATCCAACCGGGACAGGGCAATTCACCCCTCCACTTT.

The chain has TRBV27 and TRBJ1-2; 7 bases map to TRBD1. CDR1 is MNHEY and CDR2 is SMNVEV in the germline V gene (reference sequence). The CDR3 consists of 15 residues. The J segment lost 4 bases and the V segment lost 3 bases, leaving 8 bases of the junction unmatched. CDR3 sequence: CASSFEGAAAYGYTF. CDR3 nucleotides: TGTGCCAGCAGTTTCGAGGGGGCTGCGGCCTATGGCTACACCTTC.

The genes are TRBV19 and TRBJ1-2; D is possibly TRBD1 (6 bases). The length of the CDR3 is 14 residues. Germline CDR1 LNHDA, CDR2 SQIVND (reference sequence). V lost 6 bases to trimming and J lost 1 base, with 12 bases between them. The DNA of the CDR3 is TGTGCCAGTAGCCGGGACACCTATAACTATGGCTACACCTTC. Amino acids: CASSRDTYNYGYTF.

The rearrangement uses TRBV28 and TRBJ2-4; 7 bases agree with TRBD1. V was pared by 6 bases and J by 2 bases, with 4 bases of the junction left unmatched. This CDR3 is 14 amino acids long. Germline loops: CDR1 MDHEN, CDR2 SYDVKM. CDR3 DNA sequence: TGTGCCAGCAGCTTACAGGGGACCAAAAACATTCAGTACTTC. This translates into CASSLQGTKNIQYF.

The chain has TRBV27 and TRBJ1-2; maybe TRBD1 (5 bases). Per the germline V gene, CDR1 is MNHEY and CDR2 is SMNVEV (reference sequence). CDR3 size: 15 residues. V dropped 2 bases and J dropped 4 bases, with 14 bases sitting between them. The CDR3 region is CASSLIAGQPYGYTF. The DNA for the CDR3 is TGTGCCAGCAGTTTAATAGCCGGACAACCCTATGGCTACACCTTC.

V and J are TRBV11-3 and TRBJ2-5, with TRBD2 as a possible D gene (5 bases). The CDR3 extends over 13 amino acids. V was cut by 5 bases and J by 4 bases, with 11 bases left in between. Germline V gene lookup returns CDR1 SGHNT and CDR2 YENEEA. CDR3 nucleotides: TGTGCCAGCAGCCCAAGGACTGGAGAGACCCAGTACTTC. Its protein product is CASSPRTGETQYF.

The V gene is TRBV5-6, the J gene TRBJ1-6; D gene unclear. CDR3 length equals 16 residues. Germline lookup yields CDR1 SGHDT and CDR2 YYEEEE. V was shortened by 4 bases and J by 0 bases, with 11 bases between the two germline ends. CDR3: CASSPDGSSYNSPLHF. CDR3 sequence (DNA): TGTGCCAGCAGCCCGGACGGGAGCTCCTATAATTCACCCCTCCACTTT.

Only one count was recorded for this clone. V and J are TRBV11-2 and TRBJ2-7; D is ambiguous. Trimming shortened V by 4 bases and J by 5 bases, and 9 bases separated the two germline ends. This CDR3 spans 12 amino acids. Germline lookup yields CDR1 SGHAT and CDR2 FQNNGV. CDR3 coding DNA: TGTGCCAGCAGCTCAACCCAGGACGAGCAGTACTTC. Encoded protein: CASSSTQDEQYF.

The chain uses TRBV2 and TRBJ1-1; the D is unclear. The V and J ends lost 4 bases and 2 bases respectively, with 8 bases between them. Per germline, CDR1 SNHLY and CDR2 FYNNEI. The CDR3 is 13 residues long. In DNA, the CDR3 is TGTGCCAGCAGTGCGGTCGCCAACACTGAAGCTTTCTTT. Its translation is CASSAVANTEAFF.

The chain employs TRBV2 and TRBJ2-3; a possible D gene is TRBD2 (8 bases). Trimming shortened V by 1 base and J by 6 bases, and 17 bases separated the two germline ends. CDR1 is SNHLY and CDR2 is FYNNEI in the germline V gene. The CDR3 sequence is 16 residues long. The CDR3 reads CASSEGSGGLVDTQYF. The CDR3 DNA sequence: TGTGCCAGCAGTGAAGGGTCAGGGGGACTAGTTGATACGCAGTATTTT.

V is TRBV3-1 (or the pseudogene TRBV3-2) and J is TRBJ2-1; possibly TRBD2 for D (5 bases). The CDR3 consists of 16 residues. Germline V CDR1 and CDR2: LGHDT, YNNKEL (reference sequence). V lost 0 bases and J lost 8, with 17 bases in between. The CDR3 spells CASSQDIGVVPHEQFF. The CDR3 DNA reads TGTGCCAGCAGCCAAGATATCGGGGTCGTACCCCATGAGCAGTTCTTC.

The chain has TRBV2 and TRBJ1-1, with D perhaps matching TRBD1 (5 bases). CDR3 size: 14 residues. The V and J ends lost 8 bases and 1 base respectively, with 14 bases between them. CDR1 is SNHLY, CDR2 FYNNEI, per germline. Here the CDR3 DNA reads TGTGCCAGCGTCCTGGGAGGGACGAACACTGAAGCTTTCTTT. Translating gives CASVLGGTNTEAFF.

The CDR3 region is CATQLGNTIYF. CDR3 nucleotides: TGTGCCACCCAACTTGGAAACACCATATATTTT. The chain carries TRBV7-9 and TRBJ1-3, with D unresolved. V lost 10 bases and J 3 bases, leaving 7 bases between the germline ends. Per germline, CDR1 SEHNR and CDR2 FQNEAQ (reference sequence). The CDR3 is 11 amino acids.